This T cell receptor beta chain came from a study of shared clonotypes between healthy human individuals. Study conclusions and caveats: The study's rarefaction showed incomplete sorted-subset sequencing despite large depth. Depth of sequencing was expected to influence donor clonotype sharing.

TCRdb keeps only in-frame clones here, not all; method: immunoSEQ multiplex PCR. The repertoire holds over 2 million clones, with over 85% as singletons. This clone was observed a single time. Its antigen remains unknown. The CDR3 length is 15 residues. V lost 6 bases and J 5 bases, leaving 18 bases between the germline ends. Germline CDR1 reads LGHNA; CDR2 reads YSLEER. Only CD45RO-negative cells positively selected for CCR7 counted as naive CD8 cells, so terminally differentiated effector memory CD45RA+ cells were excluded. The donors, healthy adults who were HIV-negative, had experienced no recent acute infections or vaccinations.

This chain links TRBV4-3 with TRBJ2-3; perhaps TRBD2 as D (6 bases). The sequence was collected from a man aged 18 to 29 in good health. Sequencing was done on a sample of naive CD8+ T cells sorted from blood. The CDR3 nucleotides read TGCGCCAGCAGTCTCGAATCGACTAGTGGAGATACGCAGTATTTT. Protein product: CASSLESTSGDTQYF.